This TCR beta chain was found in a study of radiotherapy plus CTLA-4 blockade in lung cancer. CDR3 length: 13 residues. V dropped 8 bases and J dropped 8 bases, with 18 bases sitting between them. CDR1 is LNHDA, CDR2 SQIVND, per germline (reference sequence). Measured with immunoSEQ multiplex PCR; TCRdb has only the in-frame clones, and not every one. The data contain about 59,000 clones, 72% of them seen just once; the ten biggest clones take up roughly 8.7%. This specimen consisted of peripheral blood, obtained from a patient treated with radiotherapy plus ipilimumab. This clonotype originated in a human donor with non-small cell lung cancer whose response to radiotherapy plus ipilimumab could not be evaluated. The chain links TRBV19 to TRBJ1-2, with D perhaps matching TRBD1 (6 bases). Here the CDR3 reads CASFDRTSLGYTF. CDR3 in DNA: TGTGCCAGTTTTGACAGGACGAGTCTCGGCTACACCTTC.